These 31 T cell receptor beta chains came from one sample sequenced in a study of T cell responses to AZD1222 COVID-19 vaccine (dated by TCRdb to the early 2020s). The sample's time point label, in plain terms: baseline before first vaccination. Library preparation used the immunoSEQ multiplex PCR assay. In its TCRdb copy, this immuneACCESS table keeps in-frame sequences only and misses some clones. Where compared with another copy, unresolved V genes explain less than half of these, and the others have no known cause. This sample has 120,000 to 150,000 clones in its table, and about 90% of those were observed once. Clones ranked in the top ten supply about 3% of the sample. Source: peripheral blood, taken on day 0 of AZD1222 vaccination. All receptors derive from an adult in good health.

This chain connects TRBV4-2 to TRBJ1-6; D unclear. Germline V gene lookup returns CDR1 LGHNA and CDR2 YNFKEQ. The germline V and J ends were trimmed by 7 bases and 5 bases, with 12 bases remaining between them. The CDR3 length is 14 residues. The CDR3 here is CASTIGRDNSPLHF. CDR3 nucleotides: TGTGCCAGCACCATCGGCAGAGATAATTCACCCCTCCACTTT.

The V and J genes are TRBV6-6 and TRBJ2-1; TRBD1 might be the D (6 bases). The CDR3 is made up of 16 amino acids. Trimming shortened V by 6 bases and J by 5 bases, and 20 bases separated the two germline ends. Germline V gene lookup returns CDR1 MNHNY and CDR2 SVGAGI (reference sequence). The CDR3 DNA is TGTGCCAGCAGCCGCTGGGTAGGGGGAGCTCACAATGAGCAGTTCTTC. Translation: CASSRWVGGAHNEQFF.

A single count supports this clone. V usage is TRBV6-6 and J usage is TRBJ2-7; D ambiguous. There are 15 residues in the CDR3. V was clipped by 6 bases and J by 7 bases, with 22 bases between them. CDR1 MNHNY and CDR2 SVGAGI come from the germline V gene (reference sequence). The CDR3 sequence is CASRAAIGEREEQYF. CDR3 sequence (DNA): TGTGCCAGCAGGGCGGCAATTGGAGAAAGAGAAGAGCAGTACTTC.

The V gene is TRBV11-1, the J gene TRBJ2-7; D might be TRBD2 (6 bases). The V gene lost 4 bases and the J gene lost 6 bases, with 13 bases spanning the gap. Germline CDR1 SGHAT, CDR2 FQDESV (reference sequence). The CDR3 has 13 residues. The CDR3 DNA sequence: TGTGCCAGCAGCTCTCGTCAGGGAGGCGAGCAGTACTTC. Translated: CASSSRQGGEQYF.

The CDR3 coding sequence is TGTGCCAGCAGTCAGCAACTGGGCGAAAAACTGTTTTTT. Translated: CASSQQLGEKLFF. The J gene is TRBJ1-4, the V gene TRBV3-1 (or the pseudogene TRBV3-2); no definite D call. Germline V gives CDR1 LGHDT, CDR2 YNNKEL (reference sequence). Trimming removed 6 bases at V and 8 bases at J, with 13 bases between. The CDR3 consists of 13 residues.

The chain carries TRBV6-5 and TRBJ1-2; D is possibly TRBD1 (6 bases). This CDR3 is 14 amino acids long. V was cut by 7 bases and J by 7 bases, with 19 bases left in between. CDR1 and CDR2 (germline): MNHEY, SVGAGI. The CDR3 here is CASNLGQRLSGYTF. The CDR3 nucleotides are TGTGCCAGCAACCTCGGACAGAGGCTTTCTGGCTACACCTTC.

This chain uses TRBV20-1 with TRBJ2-5; D uncertain. Per the germline V gene, CDR1 is DFQATT and CDR2 is SNEGSKA (reference sequence). Deletions cut 6 bases from V and 2 bases from J, with 4 bases between. This CDR3 region has 10 residues. This chain's CDR3 is CSAAQETQYF. CDR3 nucleotide sequence: TGCAGTGCGGCTCAAGAGACCCAGTACTTC.

In its sample, this clone was seen a few times. The chain joins TRBV6-4 to TRBJ2-1, with 8 positions matching TRBD2. This CDR3 spans 15 amino acids. Germline V gene lookup returns CDR1 MRHNA and CDR2 SNTAGT. Losses at the gene ends were 0 bases for V and 4 bases for J; bases not matched to a gene: 2. In DNA form, the CDR3 reads TGTGCCAGCAGTGACTCAACTAGCGGATACAATGAGCAGTTCTTC. Protein: CASSDSTSGYNEQFF.

The CDR3 sequence is CATSESTSGREEQYF. Written as DNA, the CDR3 is TGTGCCACCAGCGAATCGACTAGCGGGAGGGAGGAGCAGTACTTC. The rearrangement links TRBV15 to TRBJ2-7, with TRBD2 matching 14 bases. From germline, CDR1 is LNHNV and CDR2 YYDKDF (reference sequence). The CDR3 has 15 residues. V shed 5 bases and J 7 bases; nucleotides not matched to a gene: 7.

This clone was seen just once. V is TRBV19 and J is TRBJ1-1; D is unresolved. The CDR3 is made up of 13 amino acids. Germline CDR1 is LNHDA and CDR2 is SQIVND (reference sequence). Trimming shortened V by 6 bases and J by 3 bases, and 11 bases separated the two germline ends. CDR3 DNA: TGTGCCAGTAGATATACACCCGACACTGAAGCTTTCTTT. The encoded protein is CASRYTPDTEAFF.

There are a few counts of this clone. This rearrangement joins TRBV5-6 to TRBJ2-1; 12 positions agree with TRBD2. V trimming: 2 bases; J trimming: 5 bases; junction bases outside the gene matches: 5. This CDR3 has 16 amino acids. Germline CDR1 is SGHDT and CDR2 is YYEEEE. The CDR3 nucleotides read TGTGCCAGCAGCTTTAAGACTAGCGGGAGAAACAATGAGCAGTTCTTC. Its translation: CASSFKTSGRNNEQFF.

The rearrangement uses TRBV30 and TRBJ2-7, with TRBD2 matching over 13 bases. CDR1 is GTSNPN, CDR2 SVGIG, per germline (reference sequence). The CDR3 length is 15 residues. The ends lost 5 bases at V and 5 bases at J; junction bases unmatched: 9. This CDR3 is CAWGLAGATPHEQYF. The CDR3 region has the DNA TGTGCCTGGGGACTAGCGGGAGCCACTCCCCACGAGCAGTACTTC. The full variable domain, completed using reference TRBV30 and TRBJ2-7, is SQTIHQWPATLVQPVGSPLSLECTVEGTSNPNLYWYRQAAGRGLQLLFYSVGIGQISSEVPQNLSASRPQDRQFILSSKKLLLSDSGFYLCAWGLAGATPHEQYFGPGTRLTVT.

Of note for this clone: Possible read error: a much larger clone is one base away. The chain couples TRBV7-3 to TRBJ2-7; 9 bases line up with TRBD2. J was trimmed by 3 bases and V by 5 bases; bases with no gene match: 2. The germline CDR1 and CDR2 sequences are SGHTA and FQGTGA. The CDR3 covers 13 residues. The chain's CDR3 is CASSETSGYEQYF. The CDR3 DNA follows: TGTGCCAGCAGCGAGACTAGCGGCTACGAGCAGTACTTC.

This clone was counted once. The J gene is TRBJ1-2, the V gene TRBV5-1, with 7 nucleotides matching TRBD1. Germline V gene data show CDR1 as SGHRS and CDR2 as YFSETQ. With V trimmed by 4 bases and J by 8 bases, 5 bases remained unmatched. The CDR3 contains 12 residues. In DNA form, the CDR3 reads TGCGCCAGCAGCCCCGACAGGGACGGCTACACCTTC. It translates to CASSPDRDGYTF.

The chain has TRBV15 and TRBJ1-4; TRBD1 matches at 11 bases. V shed 2 bases, J shed 8 bases, and the junction held 4 bases outside the gene matches. CDR3 size: 15 residues. The germline CDR1 and CDR2 sequences are LNHNV and YYDKDF (reference sequence). The CDR3: CATSRPGQGAEKLFF. In DNA, the CDR3 is TGTGCCACCAGCAGACCTGGACAGGGGGCGGAAAAACTGTTTTTT.

J is TRBJ1-1 and V is TRBV7-2; tentative D call: TRBD1 (5 bases). Germline assignment: CDR1 SGHTA and CDR2 FQGNSA. Trimming cost V 5 bases and J 5 bases, with 15 bases left between them. The CDR3 loop spans 14 amino acids. The CDR3 nucleotides are TGTGCCAGCAGCCCTCAGGGAGTGGTGACTGAAGCTTTCTTT. Amino acid sequence: CASSPQGVVTEAFF.

The chain combines TRBV28 with TRBJ1-2; no reliable D call. Germline CDR1 reads MDHEN; CDR2 reads SYDVKM. The CDR3 length is 14 residues. V lost 6 bases and J lost 7, with 18 bases in between. DNA for the CDR3: TGTGCCAGCAGCCGCGCCGTAGGCCCGGGTGGCTACACCTTC. This encodes CASSRAVGPGGYTF.

J is TRBJ1-5 and V is TRBV6-2 or TRBV6-3; 7 bases fit TRBD1. Trimming took 6 bases from V and 3 from J; bases not matched to a gene: 5. There are 14 residues in the CDR3. Germline-derived CDR1 and CDR2 are MNHEY and SVGEGT. The CDR3 protein is CASSLTGYNQPQHF. The CDR3 nucleotides are TGTGCCAGCAGCTTGACAGGGTACAATCAGCCCCAGCATTTT.

V gene TRBV15 combines with J gene TRBJ1-1; TRBD1 matches at 11 bases. V shed 8 bases and J 5 bases; nucleotides not matched to a gene: 16. The CDR3 runs 17 residues. The germline V gene encodes CDR1 LNHNV and CDR2 YYDKDF (reference sequence). This chain's CDR3 is CATVFRTGGGLRTEAFF. The CDR3 nucleotides are TGTGCCACCGTTTTTCGGACAGGGGGCGGATTACGGACTGAAGCTTTCTTT.

This chain joins TRBV7-9 and TRBJ1-4; D is ambiguous. Germline V lookup: CDR1 SEHNR, CDR2 FQNEAQ (reference sequence). The CDR3 is made up of 14 amino acids. Trimming removed 6 bases at V and 3 bases at J, with 11 bases between. CDR3 in amino acids: CASRPPGSNEKLFF. CDR3 in DNA: TGTGCCAGCAGGCCGCCGGGTTCTAATGAAAAACTGTTTTTT.

In regard to this clone: Distinct nucleotide sequences in the sample also encode this CDR3. This chain connects TRBV2 to TRBJ2-1; D gene ambiguous. CDR3 length equals 14 residues. Per the germline V gene, CDR1 is SNHLY and CDR2 is FYNNEI. Trimming cost V 8 bases and J 0 bases, with 11 bases left between them. This chain's CDR3 is CASLALSSYNEQFF. The CDR3 nucleotides are TGTGCCAGCTTGGCGTTGAGCTCCTACAATGAGCAGTTCTTC.

A single count supports this clone. The same CDR3 also results from other DNA sequences found in this sample. The chain joins TRBV5-6 to TRBJ1-3; D call uncertain. CDR1 and CDR2 (germline): SGHDT, YYEEEE. Trimming took off 3 bases at V and 0 bases at J, with 10 bases between the two ends. The CDR3 sequence is 15 residues long. The CDR3 protein is CASSSDGSSGNTIYF. The CDR3 DNA follows: TGTGCCAGCAGCTCGGACGGTAGCTCTGGAAACACCATATATTTT.

This sequence joins TRBV24-1 and TRBJ2-3, with D hard to call. The V gene lost 3 bases and the J gene lost 6 bases, with 12 bases spanning the gap. Germline CDR1 is KGHDR and CDR2 is SFDVKD. The CDR3 extends over 14 amino acids. CDR3 protein: CATSDPEPVDTQYF. The CDR3, as DNA: TGTGCCACCAGTGATCCTGAACCCGTGGATACGCAGTATTTT.

CDR3 coding DNA: TGTGCCAGCAGTCCGGGGCAGGGGGCCGAATTTGAAAAACTGTTTTTT. It specifies CASSPGQGAEFEKLFF. This chain links TRBV27 with TRBJ1-4, with TRBD1 matching over 8 bases. The germline CDR1 and CDR2 sequences are MNHEY and SMNVEV (reference sequence). Trimming removed 5 bases from V and 7 bases from J; junction bases left unmatched: 12. The CDR3 extends over 16 amino acids.

V usage is TRBV15 and J usage is TRBJ2-3; TRBD2 matches 10 bases. The V and J ends lost 8 bases and 4 bases, in that order; junction bases with no gene match: 3. Germline V gives CDR1 LNHNV, CDR2 YYDKDF (reference sequence). The CDR3 totals 13 residues. The CDR3 nucleotides read TGTGCCACCGGACTAGCGGTCTCAGATACGCAGTATTTT. Its translation is CATGLAVSDTQYF.

This chain uses TRBV18 with TRBJ2-2; tentative D call: TRBD1 (5 bases). This CDR3 comprises 15 residues. V gave up 3 bases and J gave up 0 bases, with 8 bases separating them. The germline V gene encodes CDR1 KGHSH and CDR2 LQKENI. In DNA form, the CDR3 reads TGTGCCAGCTCACCTGCGACAGCGAACACCGGGGAGCTGTTTTTT. Protein product: CASSPATANTGELFF.

The CDR3 nucleotides are TGTGCCAGCAGCTTCCTGTCCGGTCGGGGGCGGGCCTCTTATAGGGATGAGCAGTTCTTC. It translates to CASSFLSGRGRASYRDEQFF. The chain has TRBV7-8 and TRBJ2-1, with D possibly being TRBD1 or TRBD2 (6 bases each). Germline V lookup: CDR1 SGHVS, CDR2 FQNEAQ. CDR3 length: 20 residues. The V gene lost 3 bases and the J gene lost 8 bases, with 32 bases spanning the gap.

The V call is TRBV6-2 or TRBV6-3, the J call TRBJ1-1, with no clear D. Germline loops: CDR1 MNHEY, CDR2 SVGEGT. The CDR3 loop spans 15 amino acids. Trimming removed 3 bases from V and 7 bases from J, with 18 bases in between. The CDR3 region is CASSYSIMRANEAFF. CDR3 nucleotides: TGTGCCAGCAGTTATTCTATCATGAGGGCTAATGAAGCTTTCTTT.

The rearrangement uses TRBV12-3 or TRBV12-4 and TRBJ1-2; D remains ambiguous. Deletions cut 2 bases from V and 8 bases from J, with 9 bases between. CDR3 length: 12 amino acids. In DNA form, the CDR3 reads TGTGCCAGCAGTTTAAGACTCCGGGGCTACACCTTC. This sequence encodes CASSLRLRGYTF.

The V call is TRBV10-2, the J call TRBJ1-2; D gene unclear. With 3 bases removed from V and 5 bases from J, the gap between germline ends came to 7 bases. Germline CDR1 WSHSY, CDR2 SAAADI. The CDR3 runs to 12 residues. The CDR3 DNA is TGCGCCAGCAGTGAAAGGAGTTATGGCTACACCTTC. Its translation: CASSERSYGYTF.

This rearrangement joins TRBV10-3 to TRBJ2-3; D uncertain. Germline CDR1 is ENHRY and CDR2 is SYGVKD. This CDR3 region has 12 residues. The ends were cut back, 6 bases at V and 6 bases at J, with 10 bases in the middle. The CDR3: CAISAYGDTQYF. For the CDR3, the DNA is TGTGCCATCAGCGCCTACGGCGATACGCAGTATTTT.